This T cell receptor beta chain was captured in a study of blood T cell repertoires in COVID-19. On the study more broadly: Both acute and convalescent COVID-19 samples were obtained from the United States, Italy and Spain.

This CDR3 is built from 13 residues. V lost 6 bases and J lost 3, with 9 bases in between. Germline CDR1 MNHEY, CDR2 SVGAGI. TCRdb's copy holds only in-frame clones and misses some; the assay was immunoSEQ multiplex PCR. Of about 150,000 clones listed, roughly 90% were seen once; the top ten hold 4%. Before they entered the study, exposed participants had met a COVID-19 case within 2 weeks. The chain couples TRBV6-5 to TRBJ1-5, with no clear D. The clonotype comes from a woman between 35 and 50 years old who had been exposed to COVID-19. Sample: PBMCs or T cells enriched from blood (not recorded which). The CDR3 DNA sequence: TGTGCCAGCAGAGAGGTTTTCAATCAGCCCCAGCATTTT. Protein: CASREVFNQPQHF.